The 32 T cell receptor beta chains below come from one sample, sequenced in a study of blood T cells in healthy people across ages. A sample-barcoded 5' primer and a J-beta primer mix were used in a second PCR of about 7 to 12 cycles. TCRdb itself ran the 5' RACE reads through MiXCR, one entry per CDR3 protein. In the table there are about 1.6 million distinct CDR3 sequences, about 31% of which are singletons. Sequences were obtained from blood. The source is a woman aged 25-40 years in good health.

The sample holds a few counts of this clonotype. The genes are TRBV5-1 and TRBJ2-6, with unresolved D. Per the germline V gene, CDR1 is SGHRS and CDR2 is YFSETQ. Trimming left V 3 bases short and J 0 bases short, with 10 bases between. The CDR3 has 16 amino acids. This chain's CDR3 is CASSSELNSGANVLTF. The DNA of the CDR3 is TGCGCCAGCAGCTCCGAGTTAAACTCTGGGGCCAACGTCCTGACTTTC.

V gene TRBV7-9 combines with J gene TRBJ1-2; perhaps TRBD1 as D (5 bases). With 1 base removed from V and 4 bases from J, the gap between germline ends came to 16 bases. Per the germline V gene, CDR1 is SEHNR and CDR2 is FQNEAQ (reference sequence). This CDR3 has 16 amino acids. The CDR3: CASSLVASGSLYGYTF. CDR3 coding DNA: TGTGCCAGCAGCTTAGTTGCCTCAGGGAGCCTCTATGGCTACACCTTC. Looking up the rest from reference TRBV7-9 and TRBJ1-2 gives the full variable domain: DTGVSQNPRHKITKRGQNVTFRCDPISEHNRLYWYRQTLGQGPEFLTYFQNEAQLEKSRLLSDRFSAERPKGSFSTLEIQRTEQGDSAMYLCASSLVASGSLYGYTFGSGTRLTVV.

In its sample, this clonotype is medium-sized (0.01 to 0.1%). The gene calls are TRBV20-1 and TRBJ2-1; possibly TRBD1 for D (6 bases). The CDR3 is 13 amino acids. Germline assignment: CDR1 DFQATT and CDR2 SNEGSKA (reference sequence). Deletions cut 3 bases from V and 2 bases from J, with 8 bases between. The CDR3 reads CSASGGTYNEQFF. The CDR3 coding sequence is TGCAGTGCTAGTGGGGGCACCTACAATGAGCAGTTCTTC.

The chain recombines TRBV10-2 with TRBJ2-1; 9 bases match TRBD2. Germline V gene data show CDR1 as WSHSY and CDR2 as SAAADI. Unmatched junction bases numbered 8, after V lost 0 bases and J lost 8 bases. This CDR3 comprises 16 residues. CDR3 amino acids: CASSESGGRAGDEQFF. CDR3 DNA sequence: TGCGCCAGCAGTGAGTCGGGCGGGAGGGCCGGCGATGAGCAGTTCTTC.

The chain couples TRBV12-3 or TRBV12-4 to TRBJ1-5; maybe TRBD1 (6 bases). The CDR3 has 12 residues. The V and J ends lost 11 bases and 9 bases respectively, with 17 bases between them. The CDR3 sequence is CAGMKGHSPQHF. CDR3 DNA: TGTGCCGGCATGAAGGGACATTCGCCCCAGCATTTT.

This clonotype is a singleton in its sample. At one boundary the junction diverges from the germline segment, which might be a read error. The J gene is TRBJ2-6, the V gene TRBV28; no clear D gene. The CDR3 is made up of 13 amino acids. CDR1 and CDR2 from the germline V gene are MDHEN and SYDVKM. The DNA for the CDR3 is TGTGCCAGCGGCCCCACTGGGACCAACGTCCTGACTTTC. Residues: CASGPTGTNVLTF.

The CDR3 spells CASRPNGQGYYYEQYF. In DNA form, the CDR3 reads TGTGCCAGCAGACCCAACGGACAGGGATATTATTACGAGCAGTACTTC. The chain employs TRBV27 and TRBJ2-7, with TRBD1 matching over 8 bases. Trimming cost V 6 bases and J 4 bases; bases outside gene matches: 14. CDR3 length: 16 residues. The germline gives CDR1 MNHEY, CDR2 SMNVEV (reference sequence).

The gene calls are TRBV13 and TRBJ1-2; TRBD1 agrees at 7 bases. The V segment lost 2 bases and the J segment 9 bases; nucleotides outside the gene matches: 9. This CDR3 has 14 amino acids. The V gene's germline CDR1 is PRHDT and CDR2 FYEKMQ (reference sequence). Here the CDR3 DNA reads TGTGCCAGCAGCTTACTGTCACAGGGGAATAGCTACACCTTC. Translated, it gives CASSLLSQGNSYTF. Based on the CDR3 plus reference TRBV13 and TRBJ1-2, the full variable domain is AAGVIQSPRHLIKEKRETATLKCYPIPRHDTVYWYQQGPGQDPQFLISFYEKMQSDKGSIPDRFSAQQFSDYHSELNMSSLELGDSALYFCASSLLSQGNSYTFGSGTRLTVV.

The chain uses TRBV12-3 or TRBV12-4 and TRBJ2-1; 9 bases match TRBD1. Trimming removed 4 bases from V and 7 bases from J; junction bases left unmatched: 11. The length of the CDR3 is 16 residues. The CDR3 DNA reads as TGTGCCAGCAGTTACCTCGGGGGGACAGGGTTGAATGAGCAGTTCTTC. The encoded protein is CASSYLGGTGLNEQFF.

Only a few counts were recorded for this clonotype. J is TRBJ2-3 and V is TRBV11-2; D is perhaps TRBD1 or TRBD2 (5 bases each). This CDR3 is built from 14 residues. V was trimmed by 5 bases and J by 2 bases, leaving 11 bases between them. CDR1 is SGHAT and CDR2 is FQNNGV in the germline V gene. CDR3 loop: CASSLGAYTDTQYF. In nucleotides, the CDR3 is TGTGCCAGCAGCCTCGGGGCGTACACAGATACGCAGTATTTT.

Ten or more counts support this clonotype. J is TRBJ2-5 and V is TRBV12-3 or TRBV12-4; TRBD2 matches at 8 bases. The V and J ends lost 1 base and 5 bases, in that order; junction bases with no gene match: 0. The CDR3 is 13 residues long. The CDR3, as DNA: TGTGCCAGCAGTTTAGGACTAGCGGAGACCCAGTACTTC. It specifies CASSLGLAETQYF.

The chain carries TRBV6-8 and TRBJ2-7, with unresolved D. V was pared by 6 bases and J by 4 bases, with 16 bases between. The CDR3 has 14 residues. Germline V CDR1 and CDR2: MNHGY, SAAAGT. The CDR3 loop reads CASSLRRIWYEQYF. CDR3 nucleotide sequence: TGTGCCAGCAGCTTACGTAGGATTTGGTACGAGCAGTACTTC.

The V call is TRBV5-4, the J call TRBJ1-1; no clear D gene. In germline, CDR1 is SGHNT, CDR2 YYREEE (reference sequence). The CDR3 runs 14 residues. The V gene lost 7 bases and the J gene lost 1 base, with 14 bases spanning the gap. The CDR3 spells CASGGGQENTEAFF. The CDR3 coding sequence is TGTGCCAGCGGAGGTGGGCAGGAGAACACTGAAGCTTTCTTT. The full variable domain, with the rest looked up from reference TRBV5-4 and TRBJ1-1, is ETGVTQSPTHLIKTRGQQVTLRCSSQSGHNTVSWYQQALGQGPQFIFQYYREEENGRGNFPPRFSGLQFPNYSSELNVNALELDDSALYLCASGGGQENTEAFFGQGTRLTVV.

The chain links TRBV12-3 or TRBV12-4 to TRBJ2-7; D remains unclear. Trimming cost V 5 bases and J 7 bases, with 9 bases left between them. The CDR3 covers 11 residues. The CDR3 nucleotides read TGTGCCAGCAGTAATATAGGGGAGCAGTACTTC. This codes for CASSNIGEQYF.

The chain's CDR3 is CASSPGLAGDTGELFF. The DNA of the CDR3 is TGTGCCAGCTCGCCGGGACTAGCGGGTGACACCGGGGAGCTGTTTTTT. The rearrangement uses TRBV7-2 and TRBJ2-2, with 12 bases that match TRBD2. This CDR3 spans 16 amino acids. Germline CDR1 reads SGHTA; CDR2 reads FQGNSA. The ends lost 8 bases at V and 3 bases at J; junction bases unmatched: 7.

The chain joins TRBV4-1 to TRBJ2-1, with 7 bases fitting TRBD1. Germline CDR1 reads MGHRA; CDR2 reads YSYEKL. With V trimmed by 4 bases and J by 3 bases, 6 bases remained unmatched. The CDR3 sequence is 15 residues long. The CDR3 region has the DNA TGCGCCAGCAGCCGGGACAGTACTAACTACAATGAGCAGTTCTTC. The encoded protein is CASSRDSTNYNEQFF.

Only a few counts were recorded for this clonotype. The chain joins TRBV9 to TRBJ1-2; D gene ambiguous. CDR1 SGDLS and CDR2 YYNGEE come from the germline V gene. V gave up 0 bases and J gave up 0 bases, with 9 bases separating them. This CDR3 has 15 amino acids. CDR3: CASSVADSANYGYTF. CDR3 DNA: TGTGCCAGCAGCGTAGCTGATAGTGCTAACTATGGCTACACCTTC.

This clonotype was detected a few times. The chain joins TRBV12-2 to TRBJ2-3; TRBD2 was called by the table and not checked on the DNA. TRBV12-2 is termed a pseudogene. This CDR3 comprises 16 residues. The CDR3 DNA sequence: TGTGCAAGTCGCTTAGACAGCGGGAGTTTGGCAGATACGCAGTATTTT. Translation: CASRLDSGSLADTQYF.

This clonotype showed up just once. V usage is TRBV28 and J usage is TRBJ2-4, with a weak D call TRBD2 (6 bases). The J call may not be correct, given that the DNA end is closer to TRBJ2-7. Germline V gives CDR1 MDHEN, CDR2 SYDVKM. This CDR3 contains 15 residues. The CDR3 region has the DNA TGTGCCAGCAGTTTTCGGGGGAGAGGGAGATACGAGCAGTACTTC. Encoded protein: CASSFRGRGRYEQYF.

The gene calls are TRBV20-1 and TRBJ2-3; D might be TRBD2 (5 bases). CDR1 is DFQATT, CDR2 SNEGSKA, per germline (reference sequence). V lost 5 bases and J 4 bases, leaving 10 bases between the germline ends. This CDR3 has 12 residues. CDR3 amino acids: CSAGLASDTQYF. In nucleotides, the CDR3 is TGCAGTGCTGGATTAGCGTCAGATACGCAGTATTTT.

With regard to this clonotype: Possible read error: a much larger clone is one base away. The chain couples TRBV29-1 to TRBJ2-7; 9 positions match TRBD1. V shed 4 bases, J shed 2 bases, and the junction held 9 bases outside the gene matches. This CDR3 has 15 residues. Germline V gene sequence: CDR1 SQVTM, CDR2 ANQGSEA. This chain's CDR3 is CSVGVLDRGAYEQYF. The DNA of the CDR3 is TGCAGCGTTGGAGTTTTGGACAGGGGAGCCTACGAGCAGTACTTC.

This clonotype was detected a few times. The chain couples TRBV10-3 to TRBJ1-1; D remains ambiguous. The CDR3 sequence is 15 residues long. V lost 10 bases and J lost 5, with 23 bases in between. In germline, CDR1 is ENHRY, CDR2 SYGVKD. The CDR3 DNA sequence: TGTGCCACCGTCGGTGCTTTCGGGGAAAGGACTGAAGCTTTCTTT. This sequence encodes CATVGAFGERTEAFF.

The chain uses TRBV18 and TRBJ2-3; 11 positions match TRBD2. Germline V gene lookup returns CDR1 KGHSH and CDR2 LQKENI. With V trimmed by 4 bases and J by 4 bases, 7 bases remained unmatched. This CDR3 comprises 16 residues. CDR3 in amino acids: CASSLILAGDSDTQYF. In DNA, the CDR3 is TGTGCCAGCTCACTCATACTAGCGGGAGATTCAGATACGCAGTATTTT.

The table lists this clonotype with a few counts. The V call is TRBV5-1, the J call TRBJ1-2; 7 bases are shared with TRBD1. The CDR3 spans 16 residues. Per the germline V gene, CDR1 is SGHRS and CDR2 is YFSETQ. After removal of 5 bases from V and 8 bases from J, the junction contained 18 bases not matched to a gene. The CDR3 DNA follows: TGCGCCAGCAGTGCGACGGGACAGCCTCGGTCTGAGGGCTACACCTTC. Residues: CASSATGQPRSEGYTF.

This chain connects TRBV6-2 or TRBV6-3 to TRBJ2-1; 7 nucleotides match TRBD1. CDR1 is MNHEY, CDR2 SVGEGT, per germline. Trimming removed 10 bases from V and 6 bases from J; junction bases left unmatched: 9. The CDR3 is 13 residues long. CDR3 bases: TGTGCCACCGTGACAGGGACCATCAATGAGCAGTTCTTC. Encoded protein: CATVTGTINEQFF.

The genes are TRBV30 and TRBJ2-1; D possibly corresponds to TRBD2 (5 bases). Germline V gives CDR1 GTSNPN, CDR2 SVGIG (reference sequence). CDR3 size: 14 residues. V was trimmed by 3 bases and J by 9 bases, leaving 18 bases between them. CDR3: CAWSSGFGKSEQFF. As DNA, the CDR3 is TGTGCCTGGAGCAGCGGATTTGGTAAAAGTGAGCAGTTCTTC.

The CDR3 nucleotides read TGTGCCAGCAGCCCTTGGGACAGGAAAGGGACCCAGTACTTC. Its translation: CASSPWDRKGTQYF. The V call is TRBV3-1, the J call TRBJ2-5; 8 positions agree with TRBD1. Trimming took 4 bases from V and 7 from J; bases not matched to a gene: 8. In germline, CDR1 is LGHDT, CDR2 YNNKEL (reference sequence). The CDR3 consists of 14 residues.

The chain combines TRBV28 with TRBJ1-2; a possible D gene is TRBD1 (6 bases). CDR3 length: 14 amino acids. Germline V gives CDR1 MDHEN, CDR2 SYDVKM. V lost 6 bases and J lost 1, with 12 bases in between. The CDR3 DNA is TGTGCCAGCAGGGGGGGCCGTAATAACTATGGCTACACCTTC. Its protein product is CASRGGRNNYGYTF.

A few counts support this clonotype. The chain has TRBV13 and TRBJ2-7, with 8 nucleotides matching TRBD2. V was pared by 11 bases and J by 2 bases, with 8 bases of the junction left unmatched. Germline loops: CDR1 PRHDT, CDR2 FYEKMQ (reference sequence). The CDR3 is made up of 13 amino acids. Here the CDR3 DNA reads TGTGCCTCCAGGGCGGGGGGCACCTACGAGCAGTACTTC. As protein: CASRAGGTYEQYF.

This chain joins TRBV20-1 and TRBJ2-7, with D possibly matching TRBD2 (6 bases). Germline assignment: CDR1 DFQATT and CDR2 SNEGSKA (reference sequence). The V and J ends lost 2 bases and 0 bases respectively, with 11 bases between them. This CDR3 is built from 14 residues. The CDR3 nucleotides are TGCAGTGCTAGACCCACCGGGGGCTCCTACGAGCAGTACTTC. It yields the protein CSARPTGGSYEQYF.

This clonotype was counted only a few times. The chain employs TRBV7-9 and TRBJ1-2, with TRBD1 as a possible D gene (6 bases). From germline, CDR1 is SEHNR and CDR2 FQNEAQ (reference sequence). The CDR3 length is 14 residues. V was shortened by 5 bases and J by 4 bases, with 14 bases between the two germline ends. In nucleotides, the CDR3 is TGTGCCAGCAGCCAAATCGCGGGGGCCTATGGCTACACCTTC. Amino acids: CASSQIAGAYGYTF.

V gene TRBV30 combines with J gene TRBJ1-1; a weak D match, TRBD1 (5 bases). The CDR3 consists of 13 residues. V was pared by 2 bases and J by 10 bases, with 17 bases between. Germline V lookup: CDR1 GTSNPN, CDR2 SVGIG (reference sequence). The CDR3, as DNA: TGTGCCTGGAGTTCCTTTGGGGGGAGGGGAGCTTTCTTT. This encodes CAWSSFGGRGAFF.